These 5 T cell receptor beta chains originate from one sample sequenced in a study of blood T cell repertoires in COVID-19 (dated by TCRdb to between 2020 and 2021). The receptor library was made with the immunoSEQ multiplex PCR assay. Held by TCRdb, this immuneACCESS table contains in-frame sequences only and omits some clones. Under half of the omission traces to an unresolved V gene where checked; the cause of the rest is unknown. The sample contains 150,000 or so clones, about 90% of them found a single time. More than 3% of the sample is in the top ten clones. Sequenced material: peripheral blood. The receptors derive from a woman aged 70-85 years with acute or convalescent COVID-19.

The V call is TRBV9, the J call TRBJ1-3, with D tentatively TRBD1 (6 bases). This CDR3 region has 16 residues. V dropped 3 bases and J dropped 0 bases, with 13 bases sitting between them. Germline CDR1 reads SGDLS; CDR2 reads YYNGEE. CDR3 protein: CASSEGTHNSGNTIYF. CDR3 DNA: TGTGCCAGCAGCGAGGGGACACACAACTCTGGAAACACCATATATTTT.

J is TRBJ1-3 and V is TRBV7-2, with no clear D. Per the germline V gene, CDR1 is SGHTA and CDR2 is FQGNSA. V lost 4 bases and J lost 4, with 14 bases in between. The CDR3 is 15 residues long. The CDR3: CASSSGPPGGNTIYF. CDR3 coding DNA: TGTGCCAGCAGCTCAGGCCCTCCGGGAGGAAACACCATATATTTT.

This clone was counted a few times. V and J are TRBV4-3 and TRBJ2-2, with D unclear. CDR1 and CDR2 (germline): LGHNA, YSLEER. Trimming cost V 4 bases and J 1 base, with 7 bases left between them. CDR3 length equals 14 residues. Here the CDR3 reads CASSPNGNTGELFF. As DNA, the CDR3 is TGCGCCAGCAGCCCTAACGGGAACACCGGGGAGCTGTTTTTT.

The chain combines TRBV5-1 with TRBJ1-2; a weak D match, TRBD1 (5 bases). The CDR3 extends over 13 amino acids. The V and J ends lost 4 bases and 8 bases respectively, with 15 bases between them. Germline loops: CDR1 SGHRS, CDR2 YFSETQ. Here the CDR3 DNA reads TGCGCCAGCAGCCCCGGGACGGGAGGGGGCTACACCTTC. Residues: CASSPGTGGGYTF.

The table lists this clone with a count of one. The chain combines TRBV3-1 (or the pseudogene TRBV3-2) with TRBJ1-1; D possibly corresponds to TRBD1 (6 bases). The germline V gene has CDR1 LGHDT and CDR2 YNNKEL (reference sequence). The CDR3 is 14 amino acids. Trimming removed 5 bases from V and 1 base from J, with 11 bases in between. The CDR3 is CASSTLDRNTEAFF. CDR3 bases: TGTGCCAGCAGCACCCTGGACAGGAACACTGAAGCTTTCTTT.